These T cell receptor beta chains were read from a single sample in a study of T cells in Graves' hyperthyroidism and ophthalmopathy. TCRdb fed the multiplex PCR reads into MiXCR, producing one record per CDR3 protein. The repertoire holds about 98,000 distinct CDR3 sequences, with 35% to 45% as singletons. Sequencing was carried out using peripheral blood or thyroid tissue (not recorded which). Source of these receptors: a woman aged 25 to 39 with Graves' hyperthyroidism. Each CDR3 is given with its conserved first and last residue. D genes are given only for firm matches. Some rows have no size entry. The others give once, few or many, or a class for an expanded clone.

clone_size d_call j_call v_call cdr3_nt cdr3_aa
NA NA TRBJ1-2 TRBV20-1 TGCAGTGCTATGCCCTCTAACTATGGCTACACCTTC CSAMPSNYGYTF
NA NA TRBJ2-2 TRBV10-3 TGTGCCATCAGTGAAGTAGGGCTGAACACCGGGGAGCTGTTTTTT CAISEVGLNTGELFF
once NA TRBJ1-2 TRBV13 TGTGCCAGCAGCCCCCACCCAGGCAGCCTGAACTATGGCTACACCTTC CASSPHPGSLNYGYTF
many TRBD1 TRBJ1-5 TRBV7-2 TGTGCCAGCAGCTTAGCGTCAGGGGGCGGTCAGCCCCAGCATTTT CASSLASGGGQPQHF
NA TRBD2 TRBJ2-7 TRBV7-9 TGTGCCAGCAGCCCCCCTAGCGGGAGGGCCTACGAGCAGTACTTC CASSPPSGRAYEQYF
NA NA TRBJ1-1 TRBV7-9 TGTGCCAGCAGCTTAGAAGGGGTTGGGACTGAAGCTTTCTTT CASSLEGVGTEAFF
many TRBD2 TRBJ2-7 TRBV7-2 TGTGCCAGCAGCCATAGCGGGAGAACGGGGGAGCAGTACTTC CASSHSGRTGEQYF
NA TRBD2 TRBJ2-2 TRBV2 TGTGCCAGCAGTGAAGGACTAGCGGGAGCGTTAACCGGGGAGCTGTTTTTT CASSEGLAGALTGELFF
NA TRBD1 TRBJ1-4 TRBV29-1 TGCAGTGTCCGGACAGGTCCGGGGGAAAAACTGTTTTTT CSVRTGPGEKLFF
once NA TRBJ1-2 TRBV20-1 TGCAGTGCTAGAAGGGCAAGTAACTATGGCTACACCTTC CSARRASNYGYTF
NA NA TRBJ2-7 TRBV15 TGTGCCACCAGCGCCGACATGTACGAGCAGTACTTC CATSADMYEQYF
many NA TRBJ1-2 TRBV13 TGTGCCAGCACACATATCGGCAGGGAAGATGGCTACACCTTC CASTHIGREDGYTF
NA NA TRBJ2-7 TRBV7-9 TGTGCCAGCAGCTTAGCTATAGGGACGGAAGTCTACGAGCAGTACTTC CASSLAIGTEVYEQYF
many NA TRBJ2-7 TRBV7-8 TGTGCCAGCAGTAGAGGCTTCAGCAAAGTGGGCGAGCAGTACTTC CASSRGFSKVGEQYF
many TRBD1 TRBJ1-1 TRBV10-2 TGCGCCAGCGGGGGGGACAGGGGCTTGGACACTGAAGCTTTCTTT CASGGDRGLDTEAFF
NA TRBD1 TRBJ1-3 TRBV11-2 TGTGCCAGCAGCGCGCAGGGGGACACCATATATTTT CASSAQGDTIYF
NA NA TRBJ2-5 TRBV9 TGTGCCAGCAGCGTAGCCCCCCGGGGAGGTGGGGAGACCCAGTACTTC CASSVAPRGGGETQYF
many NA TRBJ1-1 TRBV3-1 TGTGCCAGCAGCCAACTAGGCCTGACTCAGGGGAGTACTGAAGCTTTCTTT CASSQLGLTQGSTEAFF
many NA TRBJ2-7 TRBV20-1 TGCAGTGCTAAAGAAGGGGCAGGGTCCTACGAGCAGTACTTC CSAKEGAGSYEQYF
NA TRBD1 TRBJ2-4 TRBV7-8 TGTGCCAGCAGCTTAGGGGGGGACAGGGAGTTCATTCAGTACTTC CASSLGGDREFIQYF
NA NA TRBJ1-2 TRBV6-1 TGTGCTAGCGTTCGAGGTGGCAGCCCCTGTGGCTACACCTTC CASVRGGSPCGYTF
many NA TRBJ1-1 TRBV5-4 TGTGCCAGCAGCTTTTCGGGGAACACTGAAGCTTTCTTT CASSFSGNTEAFF
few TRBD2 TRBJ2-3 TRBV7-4 TGTGCCAGCAGCTTAGATGCGGGAGGGCCAGATACGCAGTATTTT CASSLDAGGPDTQYF
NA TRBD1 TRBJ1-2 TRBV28 TGTGCCGGCAGTTCCGAAACCGGGACAGGGGTGTTAGGGGGCTACACCTTC CAGSSETGTGVLGGYTF
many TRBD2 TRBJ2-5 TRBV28 TGTGCCAGCAATGGACTAGCGGGTCAAGAGACCCAGTACTTC CASNGLAGQETQYF
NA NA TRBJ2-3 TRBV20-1 TGCAGCTCTACAGGAAGTTTGATTGATACGCAGTATTTT CSSTGSLIDTQYF
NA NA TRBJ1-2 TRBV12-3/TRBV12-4 TGTGCCAGCAGTGACGGGGGCGAAGATGGCTACACCTTC CASSDGGEDGYTF
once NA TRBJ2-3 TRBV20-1 TGCAGTGCAGGGGGGGGGGGCAGCGGACAGCCCCAGTATTTT CSAGGGGSGQPQYF
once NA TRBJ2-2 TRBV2 TGTGCCAGCAGCGGACGGGGCGGGGAGCTGTTTTTT CASSGRGGELFF
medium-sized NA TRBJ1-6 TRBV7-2 TGTGCCAGCAGCTTAGGGACCCACGGGAATTCACCCCTCCACTTT CASSLGTHGNSPLHF
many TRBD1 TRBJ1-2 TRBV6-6 TGTGCCAGCAGTGATAGAACAGGGGCTCTTCATGGCTACACCTTC CASSDRTGALHGYTF
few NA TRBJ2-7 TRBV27 TGTGCCAGCAGTTTATCAGGTTACAGCCCCTACGAGCAGTACTTC CASSLSGYSPYEQYF
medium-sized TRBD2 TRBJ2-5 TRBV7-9 TGTGCCAGCAGCTTAGATCGATCGGCGGGAGGAGAGACCCAGTACTTC CASSLDRSAGGETQYF
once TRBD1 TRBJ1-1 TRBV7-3 TGTGCCAGCAGGAAAGGACAGGGCCGTGGGGCTTTCTTT CASRKGQGRGAFF
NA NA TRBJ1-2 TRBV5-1 TGCGCCAGCAGCCCCCGAGGGATTAAGTATGGCTACACCTTC CASSPRGIKYGYTF
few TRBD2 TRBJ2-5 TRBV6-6 TGTGCCAGCAGTTTGGGACTAGCGGGCCAAGAAGCCCAGTACTTC CASSLGLAGQEAQYF
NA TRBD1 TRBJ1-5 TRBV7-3 TGTGCCAGCAGCTTGGTCATCGGACAGGGAAGCAATCAGCCCCAGCATTTT CASSLVIGQGSNQPQHF
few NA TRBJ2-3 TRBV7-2 TGTGCCAGCACCCCTCCGGCGGGATTCACAGATACGCAGTATTTT CASTPPAGFTDTQYF
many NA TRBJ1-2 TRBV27 TGTGCCAGCAGTTTGTCGGGGGGCGGCTATGGCTACACCTTC CASSLSGGGYGYTF
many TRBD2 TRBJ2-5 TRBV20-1 TGCAGTGACACTAGCGGGACAGAGACCCAGTACTTC CSDTSGTETQYF
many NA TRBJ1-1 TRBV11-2 TGTGCCAGCAGCTCAGACTGGGGCTGGACTGAAGCTTTCTTT CASSSDWGWTEAFF
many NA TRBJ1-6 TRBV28 TGTGCCAGCATGGAGATCGGCCTCAATTCACCCCTCCACTTT CASMEIGLNSPLHF
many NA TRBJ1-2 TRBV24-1 TGTGCCACCAGTGATGGTGTAGGGACCATCTTC CATSDGVGTIF
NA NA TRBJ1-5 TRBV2 TGTGCCAGCAGTACCCCGGGTCGTAGCGATCAGCCCCAGCACTTT CASSTPGRSDQPQHF
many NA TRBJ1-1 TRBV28 TGTGCCAGCAGTTCCTTGAACAGGGCAGAGGACACTGAAGCTTTCTTT CASSSLNRAEDTEAFF
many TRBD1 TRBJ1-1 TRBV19 TGTGCCAGTAGTATTTCCGGGACAGGGAGAACTGAAGCTTTCTTT CASSISGTGRTEAFF
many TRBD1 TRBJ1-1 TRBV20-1 TGCAGTGCTAGAAGTACCCCCCGATCGGGACAGAGCATGAACACTGAAGCTTTCTTT CSARSTPRSGQSMNTEAFF
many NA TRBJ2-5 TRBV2 TGTGCCAGCAGTGTCAGGCGAGAGACCCAGTACTTC CASSVRRETQYF
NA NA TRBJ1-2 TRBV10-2 TGCGCCAGCAGTGAGTGGAACAGGGCTTCTAACTATGGCTACACCTTC CASSEWNRASNYGYTF
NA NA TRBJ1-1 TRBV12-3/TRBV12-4 TGTGCCAGCAGTTTAGCGGATCTAGATGCTGAAGCTTTCTTT CASSLADLDAEAFF
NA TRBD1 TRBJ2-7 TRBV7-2 TGTGCCAGCGGACAGGGGACCCCCTACGAGCAGTACTTC CASGQGTPYEQYF
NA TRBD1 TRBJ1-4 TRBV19 TGTGCCAGTGGACAGGCGAATAGCTTGGAACCGTTTTTT CASGQANSLEPFF
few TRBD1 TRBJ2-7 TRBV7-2 TGTGCCAGCAGCTTGAGACAGGGGGGTGGCTACGAGCAGTACTTC CASSLRQGGGYEQYF
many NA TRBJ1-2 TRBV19 TGTGCCAGTAGTATCAGGTCCTATGAGGACTATGGCTACACCTTC CASSIRSYEDYGYTF
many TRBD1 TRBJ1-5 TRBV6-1 TGTGCCAGCAGTGAATTCCTGGGACAGGGGTATCAGCCCCAGCATTTT CASSEFLGQGYQPQHF